Below, 24 T cell receptor beta chains from the same sample are listed, as sequenced in a study of blood T cell repertoires in COVID-19. Here immunoSEQ multiplex PCR was the method, and the copy in TCRdb shows in-frame clones only, minus some. Of hundreds of thousands of clones in the sample, about 86% were seen once. Material for sequencing was peripheral blood. The receptors shown here come from a woman older than 75 with acute or convalescent COVID-19.

This clone is a singleton in its sample. This chain links TRBV11-2 with TRBJ1-1; D may be TRBD1 (6 bases). The CDR3 runs 14 residues. Germline loops: CDR1 SGHAT, CDR2 FQNNGV. Between the trimmed V and J ends, which lost 0 bases and 5 bases, there was a span of 10 bases. CDR3 nucleotides: TGTGCCAGCAGCTTAGATAAGGGGGTAACTGAAGCTTTCTTT. This translates into CASSLDKGVTEAFF.

The chain has TRBV5-1 and TRBJ1-2, with 8 nucleotides matching TRBD1. This CDR3 contains 14 residues. V lost 4 bases, J lost 3 bases, and 5 bases stayed unmatched. Germline CDR1 and CDR2: SGHRS and YFSETQ. DNA for the CDR3: TGCGCCAGCAGCCAGAGGGGACAGGACTATGGCTACACCTTC. Encoded protein: CASSQRGQDYGYTF.

For the CDR3, the DNA is TGTGCCAGCACCTCTAAAGGGGGCCTCACAGATACGCAGTATTTT. It is translated as CASTSKGGLTDTQYF. The J gene is TRBJ2-3, the V gene TRBV5-4, with 7 bases matching TRBD1. Per germline, CDR1 SGHNT and CDR2 YYREEE (reference sequence). V lost 6 bases, J lost 2 bases, and 9 bases stayed unmatched. The CDR3 has 15 residues.

The V gene is TRBV27, the J gene TRBJ2-4; maybe TRBD2 (5 bases). Trimming left V 0 bases short and J 0 bases short, with 12 bases between. The CDR3 is 17 residues long. Germline loops: CDR1 MNHEY, CDR2 SMNVEV (reference sequence). In nucleotides, the CDR3 is TGTGCCAGCAGTTTATCCGGGGTAGGGTTAGCCAAAAACATTCAGTACTTC. This translates into CASSLSGVGLAKNIQYF.

This clone was counted between two and nine times. The chain recombines TRBV2 with TRBJ2-5; TRBD2 might be the D (6 bases). CDR1 and CDR2 from the germline V gene are SNHLY and FYNNEI. The CDR3 is made up of 12 amino acids. Trimming shortened V by 7 bases and J by 5 bases, and 11 bases separated the two germline ends. The CDR3 sequence: CASTGVRETQYF. The DNA for the CDR3 is TGTGCCAGCACGGGGGTTCGGGAGACCCAGTACTTC.

This sequence joins TRBV28 and TRBJ2-7; 8 bases agree with TRBD1. After removal of 7 bases from V and 1 base from J, the junction contained 9 bases not matched to a gene. Germline CDR1 MDHEN, CDR2 SYDVKM. The CDR3 has 15 residues. CDR3 in DNA: TGTGCCAGCACCTCCACTCAGGGGGCTTCCTACGAGCAGTACTTC. The encoded protein is CASTSTQGASYEQYF.

The rearrangement links TRBV9 to TRBJ1-1, with 8 bases identical to TRBD1. Germline V lookup: CDR1 SGDLS, CDR2 YYNGEE. This CDR3 spans 14 amino acids. V lost 4 bases, J lost 7 bases, and 9 bases stayed unmatched. The CDR3 reads CASSPGQGSGEAFF. The CDR3 DNA follows: TGTGCCAGCAGCCCCGGACAGGGTTCTGGTGAAGCTTTCTTT.

This CDR3 reads CASSQVPGRETQYF. DNA for the CDR3: TGCGCCAGCAGCCAAGTCCCAGGGCGAGAGACCCAGTACTTC. The gene calls are TRBV4-1 and TRBJ2-5, with D possibly matching TRBD1 (5 bases). V was clipped by 1 base and J by 4 bases, with 10 bases between them. The CDR3 covers 14 residues. CDR1 is MGHRA and CDR2 is YSYEKL in the germline V gene.

The J gene is TRBJ1-6, the V gene TRBV2, with TRBD1 matching over 7 bases. The CDR3 has 16 residues. The V gene end was trimmed by 5 bases and the J gene end by 4 bases; junction bases not matched to a gene: 8. The germline V gene encodes CDR1 SNHLY and CDR2 FYNNEI. CDR3 DNA sequence: TGTGCCAGCAGTAGTCTGCCGGGACAGTATAATTCACCCCTCCACTTT. Translated, it gives CASSSLPGQYNSPLHF. Using reference TRBV2 and TRBJ1-6 for the parts outside the CDR3, the full variable domain is EPEVTQTPSHQVTQMGQEVILRCVPISNHLYFYWYRQILGQKVEFLVSFYNNEISEKSEIFDDQFSVERPDGSNFTLKIRSTKLEDSAMYFCASSSLPGQYNSPLHFGNGTRLTVT.

There are a few counts of this clone. This sequence joins TRBV11-1 and TRBJ1-3, with 7 bases matching TRBD1. This CDR3 has 15 amino acids. CDR1 is SGHAT, CDR2 FQDESV, per germline (reference sequence). Trimming took 5 bases from V and 0 from J; bases not matched to a gene: 4. In DNA, the CDR3 is TGTGCCAGCAGCCGCGGGACAGCCTCTGGAAACACCATATATTTT. This sequence encodes CASSRGTASGNTIYF.

The J gene is TRBJ2-7, the V gene TRBV5-1; D is unresolved. The germline V gene encodes CDR1 SGHRS and CDR2 YFSETQ. V dropped 3 bases and J dropped 6 bases, with 7 bases sitting between them. The CDR3 totals 11 residues. This CDR3 reads CASSSQLEQYF. CDR3 bases: TGCGCCAGCAGCTCCCAACTCGAGCAGTACTTC.

The chain links TRBV28 to TRBJ2-7; no reliable D call. Trimming pared 6 bases from V and 0 bases from J, leaving 21 bases between. The CDR3 loop spans 17 amino acids. Per germline, CDR1 MDHEN and CDR2 SYDVKM. This CDR3 is CASSHGSSPSSSYEQYF. The DNA of the CDR3 is TGTGCCAGCAGCCATGGCTCGTCCCCGTCAAGCTCCTACGAGCAGTACTTC.

The V call is TRBV3-1 (or the pseudogene TRBV3-2), the J call TRBJ1-4; D is ambiguous. The CDR3 is 14 residues long. CDR1 and CDR2 from the germline V gene are LGHDT and YNNKEL (reference sequence). Trimming took 3 bases from V and 1 from J, leaving 6 bases between them. The CDR3 DNA sequence: TGTGCCAGCAGCCACAGAGGAACTAATGAAAAACTGTTTTTT. Protein: CASSHRGTNEKLFF.

The V call is TRBV7-2, the J call TRBJ1-6; D is uncertain. Germline CDR1 is SGHTA and CDR2 is FQGNSA. The length of the CDR3 is 14 residues. Trimming took off 5 bases at V and 6 bases at J, with 11 bases between the two ends. CDR3 loop: CASSPRTSNSPLHF. CDR3 in DNA: TGTGCCAGCAGCCCACGCACGAGTAATTCACCCCTCCACTTT.

The V call is TRBV19, the J call TRBJ1-5; D gene unclear. Germline loops: CDR1 LNHDA, CDR2 SQIVND (reference sequence). This CDR3 comprises 15 residues. Trimming took 1 base from V and 4 from J, leaving 11 bases between them. The CDR3 DNA follows: TGTGCCAGTAGTATAGTGGAAAGAGCGAATCAGCCCCAGCATTTT. Amino acids: CASSIVERANQPQHF.

This clone has only a few counts. This CDR3 is also generated by other DNA sequences in the sample. The V gene is TRBV2, the J gene TRBJ1-2; TRBD1 might be the D (6 bases). Germline V gene lookup returns CDR1 SNHLY and CDR2 FYNNEI. Deletions cut 3 bases from V and 4 bases from J, with 9 bases between. This CDR3 contains 13 residues. The DNA for the CDR3 is TGTGCCAGCAGTGATCCAGGGGCCTATGGCTACACCTTC. It yields the protein CASSDPGAYGYTF.

The J gene is TRBJ1-1, the V gene TRBV29-1, with a weak D call TRBD1 (6 bases). Germline assignment: CDR1 SQVTM and CDR2 ANQGSEA. The V end was cut by 4 bases, the J end by 0 bases, with 12 bases between. The CDR3 sequence is 14 residues long. CDR3 protein: CSVARGRMNTEAFF. Here the CDR3 DNA reads TGCAGCGTTGCCAGGGGACGTATGAACACTGAAGCTTTCTTT.

The chain carries TRBV5-1 and TRBJ1-2, with a possible D match to TRBD1 (5 bases). Trimming cost V 5 bases and J 0 bases, with 14 bases left between them. The V gene's germline CDR1 is SGHRS and CDR2 YFSETQ. The CDR3 is 15 residues long. Here the CDR3 reads CASSAGDEANYGYTF. CDR3 bases: TGCGCCAGCAGTGCGGGGGACGAAGCTAACTATGGCTACACCTTC.

The chain recombines TRBV6-5 with TRBJ2-7; 8 bases align to TRBD2. The junction had 6 bases not matched to a gene; V was cut back by 6 bases and J by 2 bases. CDR1 and CDR2 (germline): MNHEY, SVGAGI. The CDR3 loop spans 14 amino acids. CDR3 amino acids: CASRGQRGTYEQYF. The CDR3 nucleotides read TGTGCCAGCAGGGGCCAGCGGGGGACCTACGAGCAGTACTTC.

V gene TRBV2 combines with J gene TRBJ1-6; TRBD1 matches 9 bases. The CDR3 consists of 15 residues. Germline V gene sequence: CDR1 SNHLY, CDR2 FYNNEI. J was trimmed by 7 bases and V by 1 base; bases with no gene match: 2. DNA of the CDR3: TGTGCCAGCAGTGAAGGGACAGGGGTGAATTCACCCCTCCACTTT. This codes for CASSEGTGVNSPLHF.

The chain joins TRBV6-1 to TRBJ1-6, with D unresolved. The V gene's germline CDR1 is MNHNS and CDR2 SASEGT. The CDR3 has 15 amino acids. The germline V and J ends were trimmed by 2 bases and 6 bases, with 11 bases remaining between them. Here the CDR3 reads CASSEIWRINSPLHF. For the CDR3, the DNA is TGTGCCAGCAGTGAAATATGGAGGATTAATTCACCCCTCCACTTT.

CDR3: CASSLAQGSSYNEQFF. The CDR3 nucleotides are TGCGCCAGCAGCTTGGCACAGGGGTCTTCCTACAATGAGCAGTTCTTC. J is TRBJ2-1 and V is TRBV5-1; the match to TRBD1 covers 7 bases. Per germline, CDR1 SGHRS and CDR2 YFSETQ. This CDR3 has 16 amino acids. The V gene end was trimmed by 0 bases and the J gene end by 1 base; junction bases not matched to a gene: 4.

The chain combines TRBV14 with TRBJ2-1; D gene unclear. V gave up 0 bases and J gave up 4 bases, with 7 bases separating them. The CDR3 is 14 residues long. Germline-derived CDR1 and CDR2 are SGHDN and FVKESK. The CDR3 nucleotides are TGTGCCAGCAGCCAAGATCTCCCGTACAATGAGCAGTTCTTC. Its protein is CASSQDLPYNEQFF.

V is TRBV7-6 and J is TRBJ2-1, with 7 positions matching TRBD2. The germline CDR1 and CDR2 sequences are SGHVS and FNYEAQ. V trimming: 5 bases; J trimming: 10 bases; junction bases outside the gene matches: 17. CDR3 length: 16 residues. The CDR3 sequence is CASSASRGSSVVEQFF. CDR3 nucleotides: TGTGCCAGCAGCGCGTCGCGGGGGTCCTCCGTCGTAGAGCAGTTCTTC. Based on the CDR3 plus reference TRBV7-6 and TRBJ2-1, the full variable domain is GAGVSQSPRYKVTKRGQDVALRCDPISGHVSLYWYRQALGQGPEFLTYFNYEAQQDKSGLPNDRFSAERPEGSISTLTIQRTEQRDSAMYRCASSASRGSSVVEQFFGPGTRLTVL.